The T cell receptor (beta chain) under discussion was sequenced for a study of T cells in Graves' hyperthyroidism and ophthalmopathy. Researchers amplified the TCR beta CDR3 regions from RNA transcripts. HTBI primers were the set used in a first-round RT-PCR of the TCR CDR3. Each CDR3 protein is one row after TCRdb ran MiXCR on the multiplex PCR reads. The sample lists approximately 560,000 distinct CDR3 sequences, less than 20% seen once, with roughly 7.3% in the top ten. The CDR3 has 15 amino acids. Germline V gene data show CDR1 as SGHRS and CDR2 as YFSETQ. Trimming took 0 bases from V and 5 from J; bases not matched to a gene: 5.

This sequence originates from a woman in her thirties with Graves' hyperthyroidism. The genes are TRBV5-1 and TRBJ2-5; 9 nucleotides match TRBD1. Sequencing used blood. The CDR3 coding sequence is TGCGCCAGCAGCTTGGCACAGGGGGCGGTGGAGACCCAGTACTTC. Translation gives CASSLAQGAVETQYF.